This T cell receptor beta chain is from a study of T cells in Graves' hyperthyroidism and ophthalmopathy. Study observations and caveats: The model made its ophthalmopathy prediction, and onset followed a median about 5.9 months later.

This clonotype was picked up many times. No antigen is known for it. The CDR3 sequence is 12 residues long. Germline V gene sequence: CDR1 SGHTA, CDR2 FQGNSA. Trimming removed 0 bases from V and 8 bases from J, with 7 bases in between. The PBMCs were sourced from fresh peripheral blood (about 10 ml). TCR beta CDR3 regions were amplified from RNA. First-round RT-PCR with HTBI primers amplified the TCR CDR3 region. Each CDR3 protein is one row after TCRdb ran MiXCR on the multiplex PCR reads. Found here are about 720,000 distinct CDR3 sequences, around 20% of them singletons; the top ten hold roughly 17%.

J is TRBJ1-1 and V is TRBV7-2; D remains ambiguous. Input material: blood. The clonotype was recovered from a woman aged 45 to 65 with Graves' hyperthyroidism that later progressed to Graves' ophthalmopathy. CDR3 residues: CASSLARIEAFF. DNA for the CDR3: TGTGCCAGCAGCTTAGCCAGGATCGAAGCTTTCTTT. The full variable domain, in which reference TRBV7-2 and TRBJ1-1 provide the parts outside the CDR3, is GAGVSQSPSNKVTEKGKDVELRCDPISGHTALYWYRQSLGQGLEFLIYFQGNSAPDKSGLPSDRFSAERTGGSVSTLTIQRTQQEDSAVYLCASSLARIEAFFGQGTRLTVV.